This is a list of T cell receptor beta chains from one sample in a study of lymphopenia after photon versus proton radiotherapy. Only in-frame clones appear in the TCRdb table, and some are missing; sequencing was by immunoSEQ multiplex PCR. Seen here are approximately 80,000 clones, 83% observed once, and the top ten hold about 1.3%. This sample comprised peripheral blood, obtained from a patient treated with proton-based radiotherapy. These receptors all come from a man aged 55 to 70 with pancreatic cancer. The CDR3 runs from the conserved cysteine through the conserved F or W. A D gene is named only where the DNA matches it firmly. Not all rows give a size; the values are once, few, many and, for expanded clones, a class.

clone_size d_call j_call v_call cdr3_aa cdr3_nt
NA TRBD2 TRBJ2-3 TRBV9 CASSGSGSTLDTQYF TGTGCCAGCAGCGGTAGCGGGAGTACCCTAGATACGCAGTATTTT
once TRBD1 TRBJ2-7 TRBV7-2 CASSPGRGRSEQYF TGTGCCAGCAGCCCTGGCAGGGGGCGATCCGAGCAGTACTTC
NA TRBD1 TRBJ2-7 TRBV18 CASSPIQGAYEQYF TGTGCCAGCTCACCAATTCAGGGGGCCTACGAGCAGTACTTC
NA NA TRBJ1-1 TRBV7-8 CASSLSSASSGVAFF TGTGCCAGCAGCTTATCTTCGGCCTCATCGGGTGTTGCTTTCTTT
NA TRBD1 TRBJ2-7 TRBV7-9 CASSYPETGSYEQYF TGTGCCAGCAGCTATCCCGAGACAGGGTCCTACGAGCAGTACTTC
NA TRBD1 TRBJ2-7 TRBV10-3 CAIRKTGTGAPEQYF TGTGCCATCAGAAAGACCGGGACAGGGGCGCCCGAGCAGTACTTC
NA NA TRBJ2-5 TRBV18 CASSPSDQETQYF TGTGCCAGCTCACCCAGTGACCAAGAGACCCAGTACTTC
once NA TRBJ2-7 TRBV11-3 CASSLRDSEQYF TGTGCCAGCAGCTTAAGGGATAGCGAGCAGTACTTC
NA NA TRBJ1-2 TRBV28 CASSPGGGGQHGYTF TGTGCCAGCAGCCCCGGCGGCGGCGGCCAGCATGGCTACACCTTC
NA NA TRBJ1-1 TRBV5-1 CASSPGALPEAFF TGCGCCAGCAGCCCGGGAGCGTTGCCTGAAGCTTTCTTT
NA NA TRBJ2-5 TRBV29-1 CSARGETQYF TGCAGCGCCCGAGGAGAGACCCAGTACTTC
NA NA TRBJ2-1 TRBV19 CASRRDPAYNEQFF TGTGCCAGTAGGAGAGACCCCGCCTACAATGAGCAGTTCTTC
NA NA TRBJ2-2 TRBV6-1 CASSGARLNTGELFF TGTGCCAGCAGCGGCGCCAGGCTGAACACCGGGGAGCTGTTTTTT
NA NA TRBJ2-7 TRBV15 CATSPRRDQKNYEQYF TGTGCCACCAGCCCCCGAAGGGACCAAAAAAACTACGAGCAGTACTTC